Each of the 12 T cell receptor beta chains below was sequenced from the same sample in a study of early T cells in non-severe SARS-CoV-2 infection. TCRdb used MiXCR to reprocess the 5' RACE reads, holding one entry per CDR3 protein. The table records some 90,000 distinct CDR3 sequences, 15% of them present only once. Material: whole blood. The receptors come from an adult who was a healthcare worker with PCR-confirmed SARS-CoV-2 infection or an uninfected control (not recorded which).

This clonotype was counted at least ten times. The chain recombines TRBV11-2 with TRBJ2-3, with no clear D. The CDR3 consists of 11 residues. The V end lost 5 bases, the J end lost 6 bases, and 6 bases lay between the germline ends. Germline V CDR1 and CDR2: SGHAT, FQNNGV. CDR3 in DNA: TGTGCCAGCAGCCGTAGGGATACGCAGTATTTT. Translation: CASSRRDTQYF.

CDR3 nucleotides: TGCAGCGTTGAAGCCAAGAACAGGGGTGGCTACACCTTC. Encoded protein: CSVEAKNRGGYTF. V is TRBV29-1 and J is TRBJ1-2; 7 bases are shared with TRBD1. The CDR3 consists of 13 residues. The V segment lost 1 base and the J segment 7 bases; nucleotides outside the gene matches: 6. Per the germline V gene, CDR1 is SQVTM and CDR2 is ANQGSEA.

This clonotype occurred a few times. This chain links TRBV7-2 with TRBJ2-3; D perhaps matches TRBD2 (5 bases). Trimming cost V 3 bases and J 2 bases, with 9 bases left between them. Germline V gene sequence: CDR1 SGHTA, CDR2 FQGNSA. The CDR3 covers 14 residues. The DNA for the CDR3 is TGTGCCAGCAGCTTTGGGAGTTCCACAGATACGCAGTATTTT. Residues: CASSFGSSTDTQYF.

CDR3 DNA sequence: TGCGCCAGCAGCCCTAGAAATAATCAGCCCCAGCATTTT. Encoded protein: CASSPRNNQPQHF. The chain links TRBV5-1 to TRBJ1-5; D is uncertain. The CDR3 sequence is 13 residues long. Trimming pared 4 bases from V and 4 bases from J, leaving 9 bases between. CDR1 and CDR2 (germline): SGHRS, YFSETQ.

This chain links TRBV28 with TRBJ2-6, with D tentatively TRBD1 or TRBD2 (6 bases each). Germline V gene sequence: CDR1 MDHEN, CDR2 SYDVKM. Deletions cut 7 bases from V and 0 bases from J, with 10 bases between. The CDR3 contains 15 residues. The CDR3 coding sequence is TGTGCCAGCACGGGGGCAAACTCTGGGGCCAACGTCCTGACTTTC. Translating it yields CASTGANSGANVLTF.

In its sample, this clonotype was seen a few times. The rearrangement joins TRBV4-3 to TRBJ2-7, with D tentatively TRBD2 (6 bases). Germline CDR1 and CDR2: LGHNA and YSLEER. The CDR3 covers 15 residues. Trimming took 0 bases from V and 7 from J, leaving 16 bases between them. CDR3 in amino acids: CASSQDPWAGKEQYF. The DNA for the CDR3 is TGCGCCAGCAGCCAAGATCCTTGGGCGGGGAAGGAGCAGTACTTC.

The chain recombines TRBV20-1 with TRBJ2-1, with 9 bases matching TRBD2. J gave up 8 bases and V 2 bases, and 16 bases lay outside the gene matches. This CDR3 contains 17 residues. Germline V CDR1 and CDR2: DFQATT, SNEGSKA (reference sequence). The CDR3: CSARPRTSGSISYEQFF. The CDR3 DNA follows: TGCAGTGCTAGACCTCGAACTAGCGGGTCCATCAGTTATGAGCAGTTCTTC.

The CDR3 DNA is TGTGCCAGCAGTTTGTCCCAGGGTTTCTCTGGGGCCAACGTCCTGACTTTC. It specifies CASSLSQGFSGANVLTF. V gene TRBV28 combines with J gene TRBJ2-6; D may be TRBD1 (5 bases). Trimming pared 3 bases from V and 0 bases from J, leaving 12 bases between. Germline lookup yields CDR1 MDHEN and CDR2 SYDVKM. This CDR3 has 17 amino acids.

The CDR3, as DNA: TGTGCCAGCAGTCCAAGGGTAGAGACCCAGTACTTC. Protein product: CASSPRVETQYF. The chain uses TRBV12-3 or TRBV12-4 and TRBJ2-5; D call uncertain. V lost 5 bases, J lost 4 bases, and 8 bases lay in between. This CDR3 region has 12 residues.

This clonotype was counted only a few times. The genes are TRBV24-1 and TRBJ1-6; perhaps TRBD1 as D (6 bases). CDR1 and CDR2 (germline): KGHDR, SFDVKD. V was shortened by 4 bases and J by 7 bases, with 13 bases between the two germline ends. The CDR3 extends over 15 amino acids. CDR3 nucleotides: TGTGCCACCAGTGAACCGGGACAAAGGAATTCACCCCTCCACTTT. Protein product: CATSEPGQRNSPLHF.

This sequence joins TRBV18 and TRBJ2-7; the D gene is possibly TRBD2 (6 bases). In germline, CDR1 is KGHSH, CDR2 LQKENI. This CDR3 contains 14 residues. V dropped 5 bases and J dropped 3 bases, with 14 bases sitting between them. CDR3 residues: CASSDSAGGYEQYF. For the CDR3, the DNA is TGTGCCAGCTCAGACTCTGCCGGGGGCTACGAGCAGTACTTC.

This clonotype has a handful of counts. The rearrangement joins TRBV20-1 to TRBJ2-7; possibly TRBD1 for D (6 bases). The germline V and J ends were trimmed by 5 bases and 6 bases, with 14 bases remaining between them. CDR1 is DFQATT, CDR2 SNEGSKA, per germline (reference sequence). This CDR3 region has 12 residues. CDR3 DNA: TGCAGTGCTCAGTACAGGGTCTCCGAGCAGTACTTC. Translation gives CSAQYRVSEQYF.